Listed here are 3 T cell receptor beta chains from one sample, sequenced in a study of cytomegalovirus exposure and HLA in healthy donors. 60 Vbeta and 13 Jbeta primers were used in PCR. This table comes from immunoSEQ multiplex PCR, and its TCRdb copy is limited to in-frame clones, with some not included. This sample carries around 140,000 clones, under 75% of them seen once, and the ten largest clones take 2% to 2.5%. The specimen was PBMCs. These receptors all come from a woman in her thirties or forties in good health and CMV-seronegative.

This clone has a handful of counts. V gene TRBV5-1 combines with J gene TRBJ1-1, with D hard to call. From germline, CDR1 is SGHRS and CDR2 YFSETQ. CDR3 length: 15 residues. Trimming cost V 7 bases and J 3 bases, with 19 bases left between them. The CDR3 here is CASSLGGNSYTEAFF. In DNA, the CDR3 is TGCGCCAGCTCTCTCGGAGGGAACTCGTACACTGAAGCTTTCTTT.

The rearrangement joins TRBV5-4 to TRBJ2-5; 8 bases agree with TRBD1. The tail of the sequence fits TRBJ2-7 better, so the J call may be wrong. CDR1 and CDR2 from the germline V gene are SGHNT and YYREEE (reference sequence). The CDR3 runs 15 residues. The CDR3 spells CASSLGGQATYEQYF. CDR3 bases: TGTGCCAGCAGCCTGGGGGGACAGGCCACCTACGAGCAGTACTTC.

The rearrangement links TRBV6-1 to TRBJ1-1; no firm D call. CDR3 length: 12 amino acids. Trimming left V 1 base short and J 8 bases short, with 8 bases between. Looked up from germline, CDR1 is MNHNS and CDR2 is SASEGT. The CDR3 nucleotides are TGTGCCAGCAGTGAAGTCGTGCGGGAAGCTTTCTTT. This gives the protein CASSEVVREAFF.